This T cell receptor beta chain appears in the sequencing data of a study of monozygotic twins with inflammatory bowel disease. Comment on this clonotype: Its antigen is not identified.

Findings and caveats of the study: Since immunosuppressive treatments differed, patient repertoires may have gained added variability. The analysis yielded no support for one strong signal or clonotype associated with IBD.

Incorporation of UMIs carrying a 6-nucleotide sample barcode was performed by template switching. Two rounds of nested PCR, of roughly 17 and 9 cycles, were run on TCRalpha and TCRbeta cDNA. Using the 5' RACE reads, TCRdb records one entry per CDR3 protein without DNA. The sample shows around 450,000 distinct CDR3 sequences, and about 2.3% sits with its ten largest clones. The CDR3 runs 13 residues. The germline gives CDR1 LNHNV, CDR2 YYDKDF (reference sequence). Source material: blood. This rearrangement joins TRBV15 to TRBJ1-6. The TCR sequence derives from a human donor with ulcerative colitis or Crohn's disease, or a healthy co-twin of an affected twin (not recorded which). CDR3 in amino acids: CATSRETESDLHF.